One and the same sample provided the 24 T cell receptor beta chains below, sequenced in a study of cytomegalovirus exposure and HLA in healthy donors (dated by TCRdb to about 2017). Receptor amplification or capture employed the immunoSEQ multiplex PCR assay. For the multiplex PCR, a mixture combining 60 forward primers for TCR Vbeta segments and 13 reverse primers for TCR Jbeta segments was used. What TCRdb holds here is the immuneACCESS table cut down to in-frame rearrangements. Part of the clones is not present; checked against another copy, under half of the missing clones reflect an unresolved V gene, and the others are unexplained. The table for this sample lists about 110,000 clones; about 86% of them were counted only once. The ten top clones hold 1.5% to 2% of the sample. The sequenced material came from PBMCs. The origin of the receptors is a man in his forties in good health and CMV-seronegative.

CDR3 loop: CASSLEGTSNYGYTF. Here the CDR3 DNA reads TGTGCCAGCAGTTTAGAGGGAACCTCTAACTATGGCTACACCTTC. The rearrangement uses TRBV28 and TRBJ1-2; D call uncertain. The V end was cut by 2 bases, the J end by 0 bases, with 10 bases between. The V gene's germline CDR1 is MDHEN and CDR2 SYDVKM. This CDR3 region has 15 residues.

The CDR3 loop reads CASSWGGTEAFF. The CDR3, as DNA: TGTGCCAGTAGTTGGGGGGGGACTGAAGCTTTCTTT. The V gene is TRBV19, the J gene TRBJ1-1; D possibly corresponds to TRBD1 (5 bases). The V end was cut by 5 bases, the J end by 5 bases, with 9 bases between. Germline V gene data show CDR1 as LNHDA and CDR2 as SQIVND (reference sequence). The CDR3 is 12 residues long.

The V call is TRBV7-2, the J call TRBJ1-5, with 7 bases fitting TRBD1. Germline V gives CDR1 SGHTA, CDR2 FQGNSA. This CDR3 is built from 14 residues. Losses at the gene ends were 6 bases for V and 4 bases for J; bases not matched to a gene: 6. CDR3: CASSPGQANQPQHF. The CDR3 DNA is TGTGCCAGCAGTCCTGGACAGGCGAATCAGCCCCAGCATTTT. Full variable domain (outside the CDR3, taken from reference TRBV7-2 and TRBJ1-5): GAGVSQSPSNKVTEKGKDVELRCDPISGHTALYWYRQSLGQGLEFLIYFQGNSAPDKSGLPSDRFSAERTGGSVSTLTIQRTQQEDSAVYLCASSPGQANQPQHFGDGTRLSIL.

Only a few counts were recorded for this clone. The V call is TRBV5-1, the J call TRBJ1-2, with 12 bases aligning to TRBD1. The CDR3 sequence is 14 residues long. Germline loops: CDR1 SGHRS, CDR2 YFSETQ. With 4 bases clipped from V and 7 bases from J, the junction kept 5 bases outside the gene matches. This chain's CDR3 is CASSPGQGARGYTF. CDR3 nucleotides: TGCGCCAGCAGCCCGGGACAGGGGGCGCGTGGCTACACCTTC.

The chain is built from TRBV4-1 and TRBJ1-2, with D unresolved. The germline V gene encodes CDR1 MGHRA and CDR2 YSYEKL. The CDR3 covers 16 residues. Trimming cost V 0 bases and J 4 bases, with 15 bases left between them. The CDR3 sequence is CASSQEIYGQFYGYTF. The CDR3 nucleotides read TGCGCCAGCAGCCAAGAGATTTATGGGCAGTTCTATGGCTACACCTTC.

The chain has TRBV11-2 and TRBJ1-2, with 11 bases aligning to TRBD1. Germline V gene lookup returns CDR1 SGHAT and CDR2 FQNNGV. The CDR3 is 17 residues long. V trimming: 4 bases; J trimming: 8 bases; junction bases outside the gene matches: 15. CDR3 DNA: TGTGCCAGCAGCTCAATAAGATCGGACAGGGGGCCGGGCGGCTACACCTTC. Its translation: CASSSIRSDRGPGGYTF.

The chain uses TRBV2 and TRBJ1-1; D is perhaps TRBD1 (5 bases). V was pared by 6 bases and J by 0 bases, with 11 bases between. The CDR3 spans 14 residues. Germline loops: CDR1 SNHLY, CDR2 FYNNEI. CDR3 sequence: CASRTAGLNTEAFF. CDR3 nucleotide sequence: TGTGCCAGCAGGACCGCAGGGCTGAACACTGAAGCTTTCTTT.

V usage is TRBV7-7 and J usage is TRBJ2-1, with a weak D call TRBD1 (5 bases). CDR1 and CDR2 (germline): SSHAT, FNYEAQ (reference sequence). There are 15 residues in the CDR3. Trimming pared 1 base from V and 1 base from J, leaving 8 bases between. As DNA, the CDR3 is TGTGCCAGCAGCTTAGGACAGCCGTCCTACAATGAGCAGTTCTTC. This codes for CASSLGQPSYNEQFF.

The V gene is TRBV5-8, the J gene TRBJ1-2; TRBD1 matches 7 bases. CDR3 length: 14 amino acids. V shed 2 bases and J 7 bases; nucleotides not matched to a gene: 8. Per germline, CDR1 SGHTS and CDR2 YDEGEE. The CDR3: CASSLYQGEGGYTF. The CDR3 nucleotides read TGTGCCAGCAGCTTATACCAGGGGGAAGGTGGCTACACCTTC.

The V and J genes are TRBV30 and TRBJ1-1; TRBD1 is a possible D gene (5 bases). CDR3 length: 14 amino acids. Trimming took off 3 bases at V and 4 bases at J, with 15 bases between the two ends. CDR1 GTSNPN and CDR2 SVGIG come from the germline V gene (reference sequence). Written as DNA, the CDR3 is TGTGCCTGGAGGATCGGGGGGGTTCCCACTGAAGCTTTCTTT. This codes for CAWRIGGVPTEAFF.

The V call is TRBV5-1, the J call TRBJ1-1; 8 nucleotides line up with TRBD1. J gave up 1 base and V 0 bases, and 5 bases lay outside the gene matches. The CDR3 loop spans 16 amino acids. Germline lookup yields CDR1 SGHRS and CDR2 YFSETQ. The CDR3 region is CASSLGLTGANTEAFF. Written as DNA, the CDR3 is TGCGCCAGCAGCTTGGGGTTGACAGGGGCGAACACTGAAGCTTTCTTT.

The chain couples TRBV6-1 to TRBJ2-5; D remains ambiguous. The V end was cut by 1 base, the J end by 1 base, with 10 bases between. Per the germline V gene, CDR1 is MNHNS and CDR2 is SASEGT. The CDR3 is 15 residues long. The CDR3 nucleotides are TGTGCCAGCAGTGAAGATCTACTATTCCAAGAGACCCAGTACTTC. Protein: CASSEDLLFQETQYF.

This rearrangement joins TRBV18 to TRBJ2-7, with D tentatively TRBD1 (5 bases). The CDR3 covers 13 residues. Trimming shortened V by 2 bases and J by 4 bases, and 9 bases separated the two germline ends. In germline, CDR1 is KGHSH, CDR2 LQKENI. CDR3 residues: CASSPLGRYEQYF. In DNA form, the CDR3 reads TGTGCCAGCTCACCATTGGGGCGTTACGAGCAGTACTTC.

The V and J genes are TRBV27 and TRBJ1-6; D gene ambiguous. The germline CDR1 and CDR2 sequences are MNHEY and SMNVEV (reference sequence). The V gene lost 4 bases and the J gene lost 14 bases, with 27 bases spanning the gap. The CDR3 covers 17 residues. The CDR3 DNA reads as TGTGCCAGCAGTTGGTTTGATTGGACCGCTAACTTTAGCGCCCTCCACTTT. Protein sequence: CASSWFDWTANFSALHF.

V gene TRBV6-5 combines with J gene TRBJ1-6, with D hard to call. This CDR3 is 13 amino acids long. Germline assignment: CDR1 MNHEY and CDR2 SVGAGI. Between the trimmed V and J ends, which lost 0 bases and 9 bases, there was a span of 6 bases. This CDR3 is CASSYSAGSPLHF. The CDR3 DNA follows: TGTGCCAGCAGTTACTCGGCTGGTTCACCCCTCCACTTT.

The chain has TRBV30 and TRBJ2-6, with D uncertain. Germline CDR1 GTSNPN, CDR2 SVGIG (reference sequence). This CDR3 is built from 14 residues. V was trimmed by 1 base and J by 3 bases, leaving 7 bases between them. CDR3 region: CAWSAHGGANVLTF. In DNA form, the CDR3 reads TGTGCCTGGAGTGCCCACGGTGGGGCCAACGTCCTGACTTTC.

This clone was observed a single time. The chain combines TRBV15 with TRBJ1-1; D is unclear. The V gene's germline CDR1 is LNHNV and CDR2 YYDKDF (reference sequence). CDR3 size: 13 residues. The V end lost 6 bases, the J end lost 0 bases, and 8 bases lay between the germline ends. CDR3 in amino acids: CATRSIMNTEAFF. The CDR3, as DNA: TGTGCCACCAGATCCATCATGAACACTGAAGCTTTCTTT.

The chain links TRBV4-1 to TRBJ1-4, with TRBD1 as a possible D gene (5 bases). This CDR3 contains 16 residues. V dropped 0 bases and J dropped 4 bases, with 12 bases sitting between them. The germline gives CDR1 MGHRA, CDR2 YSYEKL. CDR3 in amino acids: CASSQDGAGLNEKLFF. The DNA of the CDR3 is TGCGCCAGCAGCCAAGATGGGGCAGGGCTTAATGAAAAACTGTTTTTT.

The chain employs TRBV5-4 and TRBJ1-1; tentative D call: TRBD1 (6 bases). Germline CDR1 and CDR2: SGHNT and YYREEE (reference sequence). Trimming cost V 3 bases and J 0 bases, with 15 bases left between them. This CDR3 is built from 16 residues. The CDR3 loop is CASSSQNRVLNTEAFF. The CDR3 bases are TGTGCCAGCAGCTCGCAGAACAGGGTACTGAACACTGAAGCTTTCTTT.

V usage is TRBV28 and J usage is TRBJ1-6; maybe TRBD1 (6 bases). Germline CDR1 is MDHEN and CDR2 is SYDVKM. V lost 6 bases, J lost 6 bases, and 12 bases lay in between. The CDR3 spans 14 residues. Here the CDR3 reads CASRGGQGNSPLHF. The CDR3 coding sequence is TGTGCCAGCAGGGGGGGGCAGGGTAATTCACCCCTCCACTTT. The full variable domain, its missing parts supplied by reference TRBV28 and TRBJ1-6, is DVKVTQSSRYLVKRTGEKVFLECVQDMDHENMFWYRQDPGLGLRLIYFSYDVKMKEKGDIPEGYSVSREKKERFSLILESASTNQTSMYLCASRGGQGNSPLHFGNGTRLTVT.

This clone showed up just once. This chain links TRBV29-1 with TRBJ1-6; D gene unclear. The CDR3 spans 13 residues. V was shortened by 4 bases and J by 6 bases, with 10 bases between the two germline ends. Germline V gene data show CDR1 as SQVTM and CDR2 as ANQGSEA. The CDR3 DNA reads TGCAGCGTTGGTTCCGGGTCTAATTCACCCCTCCACTTT. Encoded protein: CSVGSGSNSPLHF.

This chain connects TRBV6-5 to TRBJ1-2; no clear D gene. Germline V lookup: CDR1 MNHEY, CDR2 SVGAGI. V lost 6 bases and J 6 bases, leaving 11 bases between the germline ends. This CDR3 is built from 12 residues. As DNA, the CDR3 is TGTGCCAGCAGCTCCCCTCCCCATGGCTACACCTTC. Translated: CASSSPPHGYTF.

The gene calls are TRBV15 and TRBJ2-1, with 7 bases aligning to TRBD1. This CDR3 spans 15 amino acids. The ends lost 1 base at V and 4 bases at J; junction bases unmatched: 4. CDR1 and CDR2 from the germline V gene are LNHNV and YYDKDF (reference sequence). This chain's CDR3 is CATSRGGQRYNEQFF. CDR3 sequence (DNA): TGTGCCACCAGCAGAGGGGGACAGCGATACAATGAGCAGTTCTTC.

The CDR3 is CAIVAGQGAKGNYGYTF. The CDR3, as DNA: TGTGCCATCGTGGCCGGACAGGGGGCCAAGGGGAACTATGGCTACACCTTC. The chain employs TRBV10-3 and TRBJ1-2, with 11 bases fitting TRBD1. Germline lookup yields CDR1 ENHRY and CDR2 SYGVKD. This CDR3 has 17 amino acids. V shed 8 bases, J shed 2 bases, and the junction held 13 bases outside the gene matches.